What follows describes a single TCR beta chain. TCRdb reprocessed the multiplex PCR reads with MiXCR, giving one entry per CDR3 protein. The sample contains roughly 130,000 distinct CDR3 sequences, approximately 30% of which appear only once. Axillary draining lymph nodes of breast cancer patients supplied the node samples. These data are taken from a study of breast tumors, draining lymph nodes, adjacent tissues. V shed 6 bases and J shed 7 bases, with 12 bases lying between them. The germline V gene has CDR1 MNHEY and CDR2 SVGEGT. The CDR3 runs to 12 residues. What was sequenced was axillary lymph node tissue. This chain uses TRBV6-2 or TRBV6-3 with TRBJ2-5; no clear D gene. The sequence derives from a female donor with breast cancer. Some clones in this sample may be carry-over from other donors' samples. The CDR3 sequence: CASSWLGRTQYF. The CDR3 coding sequence is TGTGCCAGCAGCTGGCTAGGACGGACCCAGTACTTC.